The sequence of this TCR beta chain was determined in a study of siplizumab effects on memory and regulatory T cells. J was trimmed by 10 bases and V by 11 bases; bases with no gene match: 15. The CDR3 has 13 amino acids. CDR1 MNHEY and CDR2 SVGAGI come from the germline V gene. The method was immunoSEQ multiplex PCR; TCRdb's version includes in-frame clones alone and lacks a portion of them. The sample records approximately 100,000 clones, 92% being singletons. The V call is TRBV6-5, the J call TRBJ1-2, with 8 positions matching TRBD1. This receptor was obtained from a human donor in good health. Material: Tregs sorted from blood. CDR3 in amino acids: CASTNSRGQDYTF. The CDR3 nucleotides are TGTGCCTCTACAAATTCCAGGGGGCAAGACTACACCTTC.